What follows are 4 T cell receptor beta chains derived from one specimen sequenced in a study of T cells expressing NK-cell markers. TCRdb reprocessed the 5' RACE reads and keeps a single row for each CDR3 protein, giving no DNA. This sample contains 440,000 or so distinct CDR3 sequences. The material sequenced was blood T cells: a sorted CD56 or NKG2C T cell subset, CD4+ or CD8+ T cells, or bulk PBMC T cells (not recorded which). Receptor source: a woman between 18 and 70 years old in good health.

The chain has TRBV20-1 and TRBJ2-1; TCRdb reports TRBD1, a call that lacks DNA to check it against. The CDR3 length is 11 residues. The germline CDR1 and CDR2 sequences are DFQATT and SNEGSKA (reference sequence). The CDR3 is CSARRTAEQFF.

The chain joins TRBV6-1 to TRBJ2-1; TCRdb's assignment of TRBD2 cannot be checked, as there is no DNA. The CDR3 has 16 residues. The germline V gene encodes CDR1 MNHNS and CDR2 SASEGT. The chain's CDR3 is CASSQPGLAGVDEQFF.

The rearrangement uses TRBV5-6 and TRBJ2-1; the D gene TCRdb calls, TRBD1, cannot be checked with no DNA. CDR1 is SGHDT, CDR2 YYEEEE, per germline. This CDR3 has 15 amino acids. This chain's CDR3 is CASSAGHRSFNEQFF. The variable domain in full, with the rest retrieved from reference TRBV5-6 and TRBJ2-1, is DAGVTQSPTHLIKTRGQQVTLRCSPKSGHDTVSWYQQALGQGPQFIFQYYEEEERQRGNFPDRFSGHQFPNYSSELNVNALLLGDSALYLCASSAGHRSFNEQFFGPGTRLTVL.

The chain joins TRBV20-1 to TRBJ1-3. The germline gives CDR1 DFQATT, CDR2 SNEGSKA (reference sequence). The CDR3 has 13 residues. This CDR3 reads CSQLGRAGDTIYF.